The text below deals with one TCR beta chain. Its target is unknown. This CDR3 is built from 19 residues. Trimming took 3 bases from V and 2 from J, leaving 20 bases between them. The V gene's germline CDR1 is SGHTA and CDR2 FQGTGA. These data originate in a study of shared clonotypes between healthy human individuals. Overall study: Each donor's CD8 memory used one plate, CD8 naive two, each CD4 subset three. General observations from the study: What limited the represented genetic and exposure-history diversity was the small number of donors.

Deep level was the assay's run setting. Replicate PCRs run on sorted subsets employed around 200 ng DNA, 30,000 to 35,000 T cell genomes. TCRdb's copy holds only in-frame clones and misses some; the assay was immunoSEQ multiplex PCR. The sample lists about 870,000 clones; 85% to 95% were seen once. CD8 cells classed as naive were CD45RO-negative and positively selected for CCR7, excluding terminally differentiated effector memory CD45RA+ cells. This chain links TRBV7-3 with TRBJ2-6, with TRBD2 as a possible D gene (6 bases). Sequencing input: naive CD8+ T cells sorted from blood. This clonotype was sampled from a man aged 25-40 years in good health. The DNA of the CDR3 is TGTGCCAGCAGCTTCATTGTCTTCTCAGGGAGGCCTGGGGCCAACGTCCTGACTTTC. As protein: CASSFIVFSGRPGANVLTF.